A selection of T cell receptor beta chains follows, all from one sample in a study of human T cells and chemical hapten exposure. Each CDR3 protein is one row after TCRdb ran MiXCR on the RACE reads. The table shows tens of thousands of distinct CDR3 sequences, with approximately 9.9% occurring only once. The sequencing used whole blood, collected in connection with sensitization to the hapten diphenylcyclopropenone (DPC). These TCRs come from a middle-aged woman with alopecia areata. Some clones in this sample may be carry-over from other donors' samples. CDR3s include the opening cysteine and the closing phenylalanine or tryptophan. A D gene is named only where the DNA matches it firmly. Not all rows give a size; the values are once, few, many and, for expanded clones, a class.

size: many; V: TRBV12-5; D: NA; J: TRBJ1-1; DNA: TGTGCTAGTGGTTGGACAGCAGAAGCTTTCTTT; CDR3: CASGWTAEAFF
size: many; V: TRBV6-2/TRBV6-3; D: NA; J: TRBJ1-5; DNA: TGTGCCAGCAGTTCCCCCCCAAGGGGCCCTCCCCAGCATTTT; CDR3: CASSSPPRGPPQHF
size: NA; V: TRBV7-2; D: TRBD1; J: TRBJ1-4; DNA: TGTGCCAGCAGCTTAGGCCGGGACAGGGTAAAAGAAAAACTGTTTTTT; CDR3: CASSLGRDRVKEKLFF
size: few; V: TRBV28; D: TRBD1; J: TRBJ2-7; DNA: TGTGCCAGCAGTTCACCACGTCCCCTTCAGGGGGCGCAGGACGAGCAGTACTTC; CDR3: CASSSPRPLQGAQDEQYF
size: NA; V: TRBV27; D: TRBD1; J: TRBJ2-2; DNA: TGTGCCAGCAGTCCGACAGGGTTTAGGACGTCACCCTACACCGGGGAGCTGTTTTTT; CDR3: CASSPTGFRTSPYTGELFF
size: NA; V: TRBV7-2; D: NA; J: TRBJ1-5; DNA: TGTGCCAGCAGCTTAGAAAAGTTGGGGAATCAGCCCCAGCATTTT; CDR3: CASSLEKLGNQPQHF
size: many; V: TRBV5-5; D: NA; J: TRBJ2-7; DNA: TGTGCCAGCAGCACGGATGACGGGACACTGTTCGAGCAGTACTTC; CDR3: CASSTDDGTLFEQYF
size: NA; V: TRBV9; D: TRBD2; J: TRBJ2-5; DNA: TGTGCCAGCAGCGTAGGGAGCGGGGGAGAAGAGACCCAGTACTTC; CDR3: CASSVGSGGEETQYF
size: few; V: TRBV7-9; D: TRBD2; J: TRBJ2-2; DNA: TGTGCCAGCAGCGCTTTCGGCGGGGGGACCGGGGAGCTGTTTTTT; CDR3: CASSAFGGGTGELFF
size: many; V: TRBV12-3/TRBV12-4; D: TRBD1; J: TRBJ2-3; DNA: TGTGCCAGCAGCTATACAGGGGCCGTAGTGGGTACGCAGTATTTT; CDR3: CASSYTGAVVGTQYF
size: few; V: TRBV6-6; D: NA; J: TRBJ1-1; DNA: TGTGCCAGCAGTTACGGAAACAGGGCGGGAACTGAAGCTTTCTTT; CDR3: CASSYGNRAGTEAFF
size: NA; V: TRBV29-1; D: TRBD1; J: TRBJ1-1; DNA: TGCAGCGGAGGAGGGACAGTGAACACTGAAGCTTTCTTT; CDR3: CSGGGTVNTEAFF
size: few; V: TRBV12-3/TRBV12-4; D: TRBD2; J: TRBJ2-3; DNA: TGTGCCAGCAGTCCACCCCTTGGGGTAGCGGGGGGTGATACGCAGTATTTT; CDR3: CASSPPLGVAGGDTQYF
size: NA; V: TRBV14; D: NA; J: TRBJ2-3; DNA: TGTGCCAGCAGCCAAGATATGGGAGATACGCAGTATTTT; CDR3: CASSQDMGDTQYF
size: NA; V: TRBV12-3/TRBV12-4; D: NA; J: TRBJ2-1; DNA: TGTGCCAGCAGTCCTACGGGGTGGAACAATGAGCAGTTCTTC; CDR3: CASSPTGWNNEQFF
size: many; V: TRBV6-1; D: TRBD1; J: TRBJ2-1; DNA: TGTGCCAGCAGGCAGGGGGCAGGGAATGAGCAGTTCTTC; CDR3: CASRQGAGNEQFF
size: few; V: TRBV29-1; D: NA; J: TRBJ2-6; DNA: TGCAGCGTTGACGTGGCTGGGGCCAACGTCCTGACTTTC; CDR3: CSVDVAGANVLTF
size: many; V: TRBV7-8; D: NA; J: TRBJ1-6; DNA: TGTGCCAGCAGCCAAAGCTCCTATAATTCACCCCTCCACTTT; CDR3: CASSQSSYNSPLHF
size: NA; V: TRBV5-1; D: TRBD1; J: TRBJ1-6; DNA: TGCGCCAGCAGCTTGGGAGGGGGCAACGATTCACCCCTCCACTTT; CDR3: CASSLGGGNDSPLHF
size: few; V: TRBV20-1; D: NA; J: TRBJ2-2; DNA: TGCAGTGCTCATGGTCGGACGGGACCCGGGGAGCTGTTTTTT; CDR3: CSAHGRTGPGELFF
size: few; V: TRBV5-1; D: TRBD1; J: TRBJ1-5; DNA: TGCGCCAGCCGCTTCGACAGGGAAAGAATCCCCCAGCATTTT; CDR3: CASRFDRERIPQHF
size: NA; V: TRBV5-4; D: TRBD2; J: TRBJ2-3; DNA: TGTGCCAGCAGCTTGGTTCATCGGCGGGGGGCCGATACGCAGTATTTT; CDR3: CASSLVHRRGADTQYF
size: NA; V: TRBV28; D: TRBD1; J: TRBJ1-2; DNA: TGTGCCAGCAGTTCCCCAGGGGGCGGCTACACCTTC; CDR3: CASSSPGGGYTF
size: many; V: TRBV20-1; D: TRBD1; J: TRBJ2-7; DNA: TGCAGTGCCTCCGACCCGGGACAGGGCTCATCCGAGCAGTACTTC; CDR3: CSASDPGQGSSEQYF
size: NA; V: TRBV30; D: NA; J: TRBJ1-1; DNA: TGTGCCTGGAGTGTATTACAGTCGAGTGAAGCTTTCTTT; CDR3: CAWSVLQSSEAFF
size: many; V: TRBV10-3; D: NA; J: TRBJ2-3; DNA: TGTGCCATCAGTGAGTCGGGGGCAGATACGCAGTATTTT; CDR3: CAISESGADTQYF
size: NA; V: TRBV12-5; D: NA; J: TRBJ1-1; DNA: TGTGCTAGTGGTTTGGTAGCAGGGACCACTGAAGCTTTCTTT; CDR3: CASGLVAGTTEAFF
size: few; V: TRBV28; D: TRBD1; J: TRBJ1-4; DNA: TGTGCCAGCACCGACCCGACAGGGATGGGGGAAAAACTGTTTTTT; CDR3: CASTDPTGMGEKLFF
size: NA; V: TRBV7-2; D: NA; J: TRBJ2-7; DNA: TGTGCCAGCAGCTTAAGCAGGGTATCGTCGTCTTACGAGCAGTACTTC; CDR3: CASSLSRVSSSYEQYF
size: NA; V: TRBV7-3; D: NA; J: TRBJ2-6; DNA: TGTGCCAGCAGCTCCGGGGGAAGTGGGGCCAACGTCCTGACTTTC; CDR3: CASSSGGSGANVLTF
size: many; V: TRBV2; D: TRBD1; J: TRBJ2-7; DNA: TGTGCCAGCAAACAGGGGTTTACACCCTACGAGCAGTACTTC; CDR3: CASKQGFTPYEQYF
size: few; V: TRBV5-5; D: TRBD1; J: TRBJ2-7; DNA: TGTGCCAGCAGTCGACGGGACAGGGGGATATACGAGCAGCACTTC; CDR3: CASSRRDRGIYEQHF
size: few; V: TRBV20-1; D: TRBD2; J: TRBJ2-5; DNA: TGCAGTGCTAGAGTTGAAAGCGGGGCGTATCAGACCCAGTACTTC; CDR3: CSARVESGAYQTQYF
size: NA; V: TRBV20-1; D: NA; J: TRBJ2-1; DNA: TGCAGTGCTAGACGAGGACAGAGAGCCTACAATGAGCAGTTCTTC; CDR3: CSARRGQRAYNEQFF
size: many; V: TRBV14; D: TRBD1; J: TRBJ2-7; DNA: TGTGCCAGCAGCCCGGAGGGGGGACAGGGGTTACACGAGCAGTACTTC; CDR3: CASSPEGGQGLHEQYF
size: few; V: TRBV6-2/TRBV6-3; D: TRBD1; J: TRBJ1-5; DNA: TGTGCCAGCAGCCCCGGACAGGGGATCAATCAGCCCCAGCATTTT; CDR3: CASSPGQGINQPQHF
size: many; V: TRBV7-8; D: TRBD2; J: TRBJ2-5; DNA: TGTGCCAGCAGCTCAACAGGACTAGTGGGGATTCGAGAGACCCAGTACTTC; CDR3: CASSSTGLVGIRETQYF
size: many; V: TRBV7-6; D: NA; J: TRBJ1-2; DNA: TGTGCCAGCAGCTCGCTGAGCTATGGCTACACCTTC; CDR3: CASSSLSYGYTF
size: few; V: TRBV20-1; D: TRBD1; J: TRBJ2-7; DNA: TGCAGTACGACAGGGGATCTGGGGGAGCAGTACTTC; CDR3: CSTTGDLGEQYF
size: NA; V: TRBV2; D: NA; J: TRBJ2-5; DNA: TGTGCCAGCAGTCTAGAGACCCAGTACTTC; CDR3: CASSLETQYF
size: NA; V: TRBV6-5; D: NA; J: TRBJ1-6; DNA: TGTGCCAGCAGTTACTCGAGTGGGAAGGGGAATAATTCACCCCTCCACTTT; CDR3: CASSYSSGKGNNSPLHF
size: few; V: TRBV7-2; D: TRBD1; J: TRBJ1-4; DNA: TGTGCCAGCAGGGACAGGGGAGCGGAAAAACTGTTTTTT; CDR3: CASRDRGAEKLFF
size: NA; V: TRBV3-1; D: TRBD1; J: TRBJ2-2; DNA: TGTGCCAGCAGCCCCCGGACAGGCGACACCGGGGAGCTGTTTTTT; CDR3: CASSPRTGDTGELFF
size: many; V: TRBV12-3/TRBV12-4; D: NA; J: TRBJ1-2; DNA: TGTGCCAGCACTTGGGGAAACAGCTATGGCTACACCTTC; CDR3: CASTWGNSYGYTF
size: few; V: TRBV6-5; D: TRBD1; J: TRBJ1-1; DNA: TGTGCCAGCAGTGAAACAGGGGGAGGTGTCACTGAAGCTTTCTTT; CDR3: CASSETGGGVTEAFF
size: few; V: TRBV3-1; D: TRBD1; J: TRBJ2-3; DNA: TGTGCCAGCAGCCAAGGAAGGGGGCTCATCTCCGATACGCAGTATTTT; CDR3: CASSQGRGLISDTQYF
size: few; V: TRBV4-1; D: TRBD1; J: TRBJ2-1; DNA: TGCGCCAGCAGCCCCTATCCGGGACAGGGTCACAATGAGCAGTTCTTC; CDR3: CASSPYPGQGHNEQFF
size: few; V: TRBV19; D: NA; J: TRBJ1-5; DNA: TGTGCCAGTAGCAATCAACCGGGACAATCTTATCCCCAGCATTTT; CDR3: CASSNQPGQSYPQHF
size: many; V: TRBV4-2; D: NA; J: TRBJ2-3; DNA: TGTGCCAGCAGCCACCCTGGGGCAGATACGCAGTATTTT; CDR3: CASSHPGADTQYF
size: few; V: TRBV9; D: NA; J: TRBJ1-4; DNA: TGTGCCAGCAGCGCACCCACAGGGAATGAAAAACTGTTTTTT; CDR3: CASSAPTGNEKLFF
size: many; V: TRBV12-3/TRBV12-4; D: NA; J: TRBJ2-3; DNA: TGTGCCAGCAGCCCCATGAGGGGGGGCCGAGAAGATACGCAGTATTTT; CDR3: CASSPMRGGREDTQYF
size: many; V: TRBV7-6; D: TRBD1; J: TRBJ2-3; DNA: TGTGCCAGCAGCTTAGATCCGGGACAGGGGGCAGATACGCAGTATTTT; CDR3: CASSLDPGQGADTQYF
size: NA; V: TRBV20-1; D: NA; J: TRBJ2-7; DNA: TGCAGTGCCCGGCCGACCAGGGAACCCTACGAGCAGTACTTC; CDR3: CSARPTREPYEQYF
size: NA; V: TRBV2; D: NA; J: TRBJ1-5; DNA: TGTGCCAGCACCTTGGAGCAGGGTCTTCAGCCCCAGCATTTT; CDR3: CASTLEQGLQPQHF
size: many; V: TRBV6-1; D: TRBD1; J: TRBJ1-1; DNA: TGTGCCAGCAGTGAGGGACAGGGGTACACTGAAGCTTTCTTT; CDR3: CASSEGQGYTEAFF
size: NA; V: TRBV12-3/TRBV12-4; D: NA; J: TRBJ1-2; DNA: TGTGCCAGCGAGGGGCCTGGCTACACCTTC; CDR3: CASEGPGYTF
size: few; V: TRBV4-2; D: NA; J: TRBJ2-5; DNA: TGTGCCAGCAGCCAAGATCTTGCACAGGGAGAGACCCAGTACTTC; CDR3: CASSQDLAQGETQYF
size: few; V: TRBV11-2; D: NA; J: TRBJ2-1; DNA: TGTGCCAGCAGCTTTGGACCGAACAATGAGCAGTTCTTC; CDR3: CASSFGPNNEQFF
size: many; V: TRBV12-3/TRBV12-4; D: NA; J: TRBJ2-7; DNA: TGTGCCAGCAGTTTGGGCAGCCCCTACGAGCAGTACTTC; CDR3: CASSLGSPYEQYF
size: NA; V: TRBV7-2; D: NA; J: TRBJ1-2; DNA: TGTGCCAGCTGCCCCGCCGGGGGCGTTTTGTCGGGCTACACCTTC; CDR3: CASCPAGGVLSGYTF